Shown below are 6 T cell receptor beta chains from a single sample sequenced in a study of T cell therapy after organ transplantation. Time point of the sample: 4-8 weeks after completion of therapy. Antigens for these TCRs are unknown. Produced via immunoSEQ multiplex PCR; TCRdb's table is partial and in-frame only. The table has some 6,000 clones, about 76% seen once. Sequences were derived from CD8+ T cells from blood, sampled after autologous CMV-specific T cell therapy. The receptors here all came from a human patient who had received a solid organ transplant and had CMV disease. A subset of T cells may come from the graft donor.

This clone was counted only a few times. J is TRBJ2-7 and V is TRBV7-9, with TRBD1 identical over 7 bases. Germline V CDR1 and CDR2: SEHNR, FQNEAQ (reference sequence). With V trimmed by 5 bases and J by 5 bases, 3 bases remained unmatched. CDR3 length: 12 residues. As DNA, the CDR3 is TGTGCCAGCAGCGCCGACAGGGACGAGCAGTACTTC. Encoded protein: CASSADRDEQYF.

The V gene is TRBV6-6, the J gene TRBJ2-7; D gene ambiguous. The CDR3 is 12 residues long. With 2 bases removed from V and 6 bases from J, the gap between germline ends came to 8 bases. Germline V lookup: CDR1 MNHNY, CDR2 SVGAGI (reference sequence). The CDR3 nucleotides read TGTGCCAGCAGTTACACCCCGGCCGAGCAGTACTTC. Residues: CASSYTPAEQYF.

Worth noting for this clone: Germline is not matched at one junction end, which may reflect a read error. The V and J genes are TRBV7-7 and TRBJ2-2, with D possibly matching TRBD2 (5 bases). CDR1 is SSHAT, CDR2 FNYEAQ, per germline (reference sequence). The CDR3 contains 19 residues. CDR3 DNA: TGTGCTAGCAGCTTAGTGTTCCTAGCAGATTTATCCAACACCGGGGAGCTGTTTTTT. This translates into CASSLVFLADLSNTGELFF.

The chain has TRBV30 and TRBJ2-7; D is undetermined. The V and J ends lost 0 bases and 1 base respectively, with 13 bases between them. CDR3 length: 15 residues. Germline CDR1 GTSNPN, CDR2 SVGIG (reference sequence). CDR3 in amino acids: CAWSVKGPISYEQYF. The CDR3 region has the DNA TGTGCCTGGAGTGTTAAGGGCCCGATTTCCTACGAGCAGTACTTC.

CDR3 nucleotides: TGTGCCAGTAGTACCCCTAGCGGGATATCCTACAATGAGCAGTTCTTC. Protein: CASSTPSGISYNEQFF. The chain joins TRBV19 to TRBJ2-1, with 9 nucleotides matching TRBD2. This CDR3 contains 16 residues. After removal of 4 bases from V and 1 base from J, the junction contained 5 bases not matched to a gene. The germline gives CDR1 LNHDA, CDR2 SQIVND (reference sequence).

J is TRBJ1-1 and V is TRBV29-1, with 8 positions matching TRBD1. Germline lookup yields CDR1 SQVTM and CDR2 ANQGSEA. The CDR3 runs 16 residues. Unmatched junction bases numbered 13, after V lost 4 bases and J lost 3 bases. The CDR3 is CSVAATGVMWDTEAFF. The CDR3 DNA sequence: TGCAGCGTTGCCGCGACAGGGGTTATGTGGGACACTGAAGCTTTCTTT.